This T cell receptor beta chain was obtained from a study of T cell repertoires in cytomegalovirus infection. As for the study in general: Both CMV infection and a matching HLA type were indicated by public TCR beta signatures. Study conclusions and caveats: Cumulative frequency of public TCR beta families picked out carriers of CMV plus the relevant HLA. HLA-C-restricted CMV clonotypes gave the most frequent clonotype in two of eight donors.

One entry per CDR3 protein results from TCRdb running MiXCR on the reads. The data show roughly 300,000 distinct CDR3 sequences, 25% seen once. V lost 5 bases, J lost 7 bases, and 12 bases lay in between. The CDR3 extends over 12 amino acids. CDR1 is SQVTM, CDR2 ANQGSEA, per germline. The table lists this clonotype with a few counts. The antigen remains unidentified. This sequence was found in a human donor in good health (CMV status not recorded). Some clones in this sample may be carry-over from other donors' samples. The sequenced material came from PBMCs. The chain employs TRBV29-1 and TRBJ2-1; no clear D gene. The DNA of the CDR3 is TGCAGCGTTTCCGTGCTAGAGAATGAGCAGTTCTTC. Protein product: CSVSVLENEQFF.